The 18 T cell receptor beta chains presented below share a single source sample, sequenced in a study of T-cell memory formation after mild COVID-19. MiXCR, applied by TCRdb to the 5' RACE reads, yields one record per CDR3 protein. The sample consists of some 150,000 distinct CDR3 sequences, over 6% of them appearing once. Material: PBMCs or a T cell subset sorted from them (not recorded which). The receptors were gathered from an adult woman who had mild COVID-19 (a few samples of this study predate the infection). Cell type and time point are not known.

This clonotype was observed many times. The rearrangement links TRBV6-5 to TRBJ2-3, with TRBD1 as a possible D gene (7 bases). Germline V CDR1 and CDR2: MNHEY, SVGAGI. V lost 2 bases to trimming and J lost 0 bases, with 15 bases between them. CDR3 size: 17 residues. The CDR3 here is CASSYGGTVPSTDTQYF. For the CDR3, the DNA is TGTGCCAGCAGTTACGGGGGGACAGTGCCTAGCACAGATACGCAGTATTTT.

This clonotype was counted a few times. V and J are TRBV20-1 and TRBJ2-1, with 8 bases identical to TRBD2. Germline CDR1 DFQATT, CDR2 SNEGSKA (reference sequence). V gave up 2 bases and J gave up 0 bases; unmatched junction bases: 6. The CDR3 is 16 amino acids. CDR3 in DNA: TGCAGTGCTAGACCGATCGGGACTAGCTCCTACAATGAGCAGTTCTTC. Amino acids: CSARPIGTSSYNEQFF.

This clonotype showed up many times. The chain uses TRBV7-9 and TRBJ2-1; TRBD2 matches 7 bases. CDR3 length: 13 residues. J was trimmed by 6 bases and V by 4 bases; bases with no gene match: 3. Germline CDR1 and CDR2: SEHNR and FQNEAQ (reference sequence). The DNA for the CDR3 is TGTGCCAGCAGCTCTGGCGGGAGCAATGAGCAGTTCTTC. It yields the protein CASSSGGSNEQFF.

Ten or more counts support this clonotype. The limits of the CDR3 on the DNA are not certain, so only TCRdb's listed CDR3 is given. The CDR3 loop is CASSSSGQGNQPQHF. The chain joins TRBV6-6 to TRBJ1-5; the DNA was not used to check the table's D call, TRBD1. Germline values: CDR1 MNHNY, CDR2 SVGAGI (reference sequence). A total of 15 residues make up the CDR3, ends included.

This clonotype has just a few counts. The gene calls are TRBV5-1 and TRBJ2-2; no firm D call. From germline, CDR1 is SGHRS and CDR2 YFSETQ. CDR3 length: 15 amino acids. Trimming removed 2 bases at V and 2 bases at J, with 10 bases between. The CDR3 loop reads CASSLSSANTGELFF. The CDR3 nucleotides are TGCGCCAGCAGCTTATCGAGCGCAAACACCGGGGAGCTGTTTTTT.

The V gene is TRBV2, the J gene TRBJ2-4; either TRBD1 or TRBD2 may supply D (6 bases each). V dropped 3 bases and J dropped 0 bases, with 9 bases sitting between them. The CDR3 has 15 amino acids. Looked up from germline, CDR1 is SNHLY and CDR2 is FYNNEI. CDR3: CASSDTGAAKNIQYF. CDR3 coding DNA: TGTGCCAGCAGTGATACGGGGGCAGCCAAAAACATTCAGTACTTC.

This clonotype occurred a few times. The chain has TRBV5-1 and TRBJ1-1; maybe TRBD1 (5 bases). Germline CDR1 reads SGHRS; CDR2 reads YFSETQ. There are 13 residues in the CDR3. Trimming pared 0 bases from V and 7 bases from J, leaving 10 bases between. The CDR3 sequence: CASSLARGIEAFF. In DNA form, the CDR3 reads TGCGCCAGCAGCTTGGCCCGGGGGATTGAAGCTTTCTTT.

This clonotype has ten or more counts. This rearrangement joins TRBV11-2 to TRBJ2-3; D ambiguous. Germline-derived CDR1 and CDR2 are SGHAT and FQNNGV. The CDR3 runs 12 residues. V lost 6 bases, J lost 3 bases, and 7 bases lay in between. In DNA form, the CDR3 reads TGTGCCAGCAGTTACCATACAGATACGCAGTATTTT. This sequence encodes CASSYHTDTQYF.

This clonotype has ten or more counts. The rearrangement joins TRBV7-3 to TRBJ2-3; 14 nucleotides agree with TRBD2. Looked up from germline, CDR1 is SGHTA and CDR2 is FQGTGA. With 2 bases clipped from V and 7 bases from J, the junction kept 5 bases outside the gene matches. The CDR3 spans 16 residues. The CDR3 DNA is TGTGCCAGCAGCTTATTCGGGACTAGCGGGGGAAATACGCAGTATTTT. Translation gives CASSLFGTSGGNTQYF. Drawing the rest from reference TRBV7-3 and TRBJ2-3, the complete variable domain is GAGVSQTPSNKVTEKGKYVELRCDPISGHTALYWYRQSLGQGPEFLIYFQGTGAADDSGLPNDRFFAVRPEGSVSTLKIQRTERGDSAVYLCASSLFGTSGGNTQYFGPGTRLTVL.

There are a few counts of this clonotype. The J gene is TRBJ1-2, the V gene TRBV29-1; maybe TRBD1 (6 bases). The germline V gene encodes CDR1 SQVTM and CDR2 ANQGSEA. The CDR3 sequence is 13 residues long. V shed 5 bases and J shed 4 bases, with 14 bases lying between them. The CDR3 region is CSVTEQGIYGYTF. The DNA of the CDR3 is TGCAGCGTTACCGAACAGGGAATCTATGGCTACACCTTC.

This clonotype was detected a few times. The rearrangement joins TRBV12-5 to TRBJ2-1; 9 positions agree with TRBD2. Unmatched junction bases numbered 8, after V lost 0 bases and J lost 8 bases. The CDR3 extends over 16 amino acids. Germline V gene data show CDR1 as LGHNT and CDR2 as FRNRAP. DNA of the CDR3: TGTGCTAGTGGTTTGGTACGCGGGAGGGCCGTGGATGAGCAGTTCTTC. It specifies CASGLVRGRAVDEQFF.

This clonotype was observed many times. The genes are TRBV4-3 and TRBJ1-5; 7 bases align to TRBD1. The CDR3 extends over 15 amino acids. Germline V CDR1 and CDR2: LGHNA, YSLEER. V lost 5 bases, J lost 7 bases, and 11 bases stayed unmatched. The CDR3 loop is CASSSQTGPSQPQHF. CDR3 DNA: TGCGCCAGCAGCTCTCAGACAGGGCCGAGCCAGCCCCAGCATTTT.

This clonotype was counted a few times. This chain joins TRBV15 and TRBJ2-7, with unresolved D. Germline V gene sequence: CDR1 LNHNV, CDR2 YYDKDF (reference sequence). The CDR3 loop spans 15 amino acids. V was clipped by 0 bases and J by 1 base, with 10 bases between them. CDR3 protein: CATSREYVASYEQYF. The CDR3 nucleotides are TGTGCCACCAGCAGAGAATATGTCGCTTCCTACGAGCAGTACTTC. The variable domain in full, with the rest retrieved from reference TRBV15 and TRBJ2-7, is DAMVIQNPRYQVTQFGKPVTLSCSQTLNHNVMYWYQQKSSQAPKLLFHYYDKDFNNEADTPDNFQSRRPNTSFCFLDIRSPGLGDTAMYLCATSREYVASYEQYFGPGTRLTVT.

This clonotype was counted between two and nine times. This chain connects TRBV5-6 to TRBJ2-6; D is undetermined. The CDR3 consists of 15 residues. Looked up from germline, CDR1 is SGHDT and CDR2 is YYEEEE. Trimming took 4 bases from V and 0 from J, leaving 8 bases between them. The CDR3 loop is CASSPDLSGANVLTF. The DNA for the CDR3 is TGTGCCAGCAGCCCGGACCTCTCTGGGGCCAACGTCCTGACTTTC.

This clonotype was counted a few times. The chain uses TRBV6-6 and TRBJ2-1, with 8 positions matching TRBD1. Germline V gives CDR1 MNHNY, CDR2 SVGAGI (reference sequence). The CDR3 extends over 17 amino acids. The trim removed 7 bases at V and 6 bases at J, leaving 17 bases unmatched. The CDR3 spells CASNPWTGSSPGNEQFF. CDR3 nucleotides: TGTGCCAGCAACCCTTGGACAGGGAGCTCTCCTGGCAATGAGCAGTTCTTC.

The chain has TRBV18 and TRBJ2-2; unclear D gene. Trimming removed 2 bases at V and 5 bases at J, with 12 bases between. This CDR3 comprises 15 residues. Germline V CDR1 and CDR2: KGHSH, LQKENI. DNA for the CDR3: TGTGCCAGCTCACCATCGAAGGCCTCGACCGGGGAGCTGTTTTTT. It codes for CASSPSKASTGELFF.

A few counts support this clonotype. The chain employs TRBV5-1 and TRBJ2-6; D not resolved. Looked up from germline, CDR1 is SGHRS and CDR2 is YFSETQ. V was pared by 0 bases and J by 0 bases, with 7 bases between. CDR3 length equals 16 residues. CDR3: CASSLDGNSGANVLTF. As DNA, the CDR3 is TGCGCCAGCAGCTTGGACGGCAACTCTGGGGCCAACGTCCTGACTTTC.

Ten or more counts support this clonotype. The chain links TRBV11-1 to TRBJ2-7; D perhaps matches TRBD1 (6 bases). CDR1 and CDR2 (germline): SGHAT, FQDESV (reference sequence). Trimming pared 4 bases from V and 5 bases from J, leaving 15 bases between. The CDR3 consists of 14 residues. The CDR3 DNA follows: TGTGCCAGCAGCTACTACAGGGCCGAGAACGAGCAGTACTTC. Protein product: CASSYYRAENEQYF.